The 27 T cell receptor beta chains below were found in one sample sequenced in a study of blood T cell repertoires in COVID-19. The assay was immunoSEQ multiplex PCR, and TCRdb's table has in-frame clones only and misses some. This table has 150,000 to 180,000 clones, roughly nine tenths appearing once. The specimen sequenced was peripheral blood. The receptors come from an older woman with acute or convalescent COVID-19.

The chain is built from TRBV5-5 and TRBJ1-1; D not certain. CDR1 is SGHKS, CDR2 YYEKEE, per germline (reference sequence). V was shortened by 6 bases and J by 0 bases, with 3 bases between the two germline ends. This CDR3 spans 11 amino acids. The CDR3 coding sequence is TGTGCCAGCACCATGAACACTGAAGCTTTCTTT. Translating gives CASTMNTEAFF.

The rearrangement links TRBV18 to TRBJ1-2; D perhaps matches TRBD1 (6 bases). The V end was cut by 3 bases, the J end by 2 bases, with 28 bases between. Germline CDR1 reads KGHSH; CDR2 reads LQKENI. The CDR3 totals 20 residues. CDR3 sequence (DNA): TGTGCCAGCTCACCGACAGGTTTGTCACCGGACCATAATCTGAACTATGGCTACACCTTC. This gives the protein CASSPTGLSPDHNLNYGYTF.

The chain joins TRBV6-5 to TRBJ1-1; 7 nucleotides agree with TRBD1. Germline V lookup: CDR1 MNHEY, CDR2 SVGAGI. V gave up 6 bases and J gave up 7 bases; unmatched junction bases: 8. The CDR3 length is 13 residues. Here the CDR3 reads CASSMTGFGEAFF. The CDR3 DNA sequence: TGTGCCAGCAGCATGACAGGGTTCGGTGAAGCTTTCTTT.

V is TRBV6-5 and J is TRBJ2-3; 12 bases are a match to TRBD2. Germline V lookup: CDR1 MNHEY, CDR2 SVGAGI. This CDR3 has 13 residues. The V segment lost 6 bases and the J segment 12 bases; nucleotides outside the gene matches: 7. CDR3: CASRTGLAGPQYF. CDR3 in DNA: TGTGCCAGCAGGACGGGACTAGCGGGCCCTCAGTATTTT.

V gene TRBV12-3 or TRBV12-4 combines with J gene TRBJ1-1; 7 bases align to TRBD1. The CDR3 has 12 amino acids. Losses at the gene ends were 5 bases for V and 8 bases for J; bases not matched to a gene: 5. This CDR3 reads CASSPRDREAFF. CDR3 sequence (DNA): TGTGCCAGCAGTCCGAGGGACAGAGAAGCTTTCTTT.

The genes are TRBV6-4 and TRBJ2-7; tentatively, D is TRBD2 (6 bases). V was cut by 0 bases and J by 6 bases, with 27 bases left in between. CDR3 length: 19 residues. Germline V lookup: CDR1 MRHNA, CDR2 SNTAGT. For the CDR3, the DNA is TGTGCCAGCAGTGACTCGGGGGGTGAAACACGGGGCTTTACGGTCGAGCAGTACGTC. Its protein is CASSDSGGETRGFTVEQYV.

This clone was observed a single time. The chain has TRBV28 and TRBJ1-4; a possible D gene is TRBD1 (6 bases). From germline, CDR1 is MDHEN and CDR2 SYDVKM. The CDR3 spans 12 residues. Trimming removed 9 bases at V and 2 bases at J, with 7 bases between. The chain's CDR3 is CASGQTNEKLFF. CDR3 coding DNA: TGTGCCAGTGGACAGACTAATGAAAAACTGTTTTTT.

This clone has just one count. The chain carries TRBV12-3 or TRBV12-4 and TRBJ1-2; 8 bases map to TRBD1. The CDR3 runs to 13 residues. The V and J ends lost 4 bases and 8 bases, in that order; junction bases with no gene match: 6. CDR3 nucleotide sequence: TGTGCCAGCAGTTCACAGGGGGTAGAAGGCTACACCTTC. Translating gives CASSSQGVEGYTF.

This clone has just a few counts. V gene TRBV6-5 combines with J gene TRBJ1-6; D is unresolved. The germline V gene has CDR1 MNHEY and CDR2 SVGAGI. Between the trimmed V and J ends, which lost 0 bases and 5 bases, there was a span of 8 bases. The CDR3 extends over 15 amino acids. CDR3 bases: TGTGCCAGCAGTTACTCGTCGGTACATAATTCACCCCTCCACTTT. This gives the protein CASSYSSVHNSPLHF.

This sequence joins TRBV5-8 and TRBJ1-5; 8 bases align to TRBD1. The CDR3 totals 13 residues. V shed 4 bases, J shed 15 bases, and the junction held 12 bases outside the gene matches. Germline CDR1 and CDR2: SGHTS and YDEGEE. The chain's CDR3 is CASSGAGTGRRHF. CDR3 nucleotides: TGTGCCAGCAGCGGTGCCGGGACAGGCCGCCGGCATTTT.

This clone was detected only once. This sequence joins TRBV2 and TRBJ1-1, with 8 bases lining up with TRBD1. Per the germline V gene, CDR1 is SNHLY and CDR2 is FYNNEI. The V segment lost 5 bases and the J segment 1 base; nucleotides outside the gene matches: 6. CDR3 length equals 15 residues. This CDR3 is CASSTQGAWNTEAFF. CDR3 in DNA: TGTGCCAGCAGTACCCAGGGGGCTTGGAACACTGAAGCTTTCTTT. The whole variable domain, filled in from reference TRBV2 and TRBJ1-1, reads EPEVTQTPSHQVTQMGQEVILRCVPISNHLYFYWYRQILGQKVEFLVSFYNNEISEKSEIFDDQFSVERPDGSNFTLKIRSTKLEDSAMYFCASSTQGAWNTEAFFGQGTRLTVV.

V and J are TRBV18 and TRBJ1-1; no clear D gene. CDR1 is KGHSH and CDR2 is LQKENI in the germline V gene. The CDR3 consists of 15 residues. V was trimmed by 1 base and J by 1 base, leaving 10 bases between them. The CDR3 bases are TGTGCCAGCTCACCACAAGAGGGTCGGAACACTGAAGCTTTCTTT. This codes for CASSPQEGRNTEAFF.

This chain joins TRBV4-3 and TRBJ1-6; D is unclear. Per germline, CDR1 LGHNA and CDR2 YSLEER. V was pared by 0 bases and J by 7 bases, with 10 bases between. The CDR3 totals 15 residues. As DNA, the CDR3 is TGCGCCAGCAGCCAAGAGGGCCGAACGAATTCACCCCTCCACTTT. It codes for CASSQEGRTNSPLHF.

The chain has TRBV7-2 and TRBJ1-2; 8 bases line up with TRBD1. Trimming took 5 bases from V and 7 from J; bases not matched to a gene: 9. Germline V CDR1 and CDR2: SGHTA, FQGNSA. The CDR3 loop spans 14 amino acids. The CDR3 DNA reads TGTGCCAGCAGCCAAAACAGGGGGTTGGCTGGCTACACCTTC. Amino acid sequence: CASSQNRGLAGYTF.

This clone was picked up one time. The chain combines TRBV6-5 with TRBJ1-2; 10 bases line up with TRBD1. This CDR3 spans 13 amino acids. V lost 10 bases to trimming and J lost 8 bases; unmatched junction nucleotides: 10. Germline-derived CDR1 and CDR2 are MNHEY and SVGAGI. CDR3 residues: CAIFFGQGGGYTF. The CDR3 coding sequence is TGTGCCATCTTCTTTGGACAGGGGGGCGGCTACACCTTC.

The V gene is TRBV15, the J gene TRBJ2-7; 10 bases fit TRBD1. The CDR3 is 15 amino acids. With V trimmed by 1 base and J by 5 bases, 5 bases remained unmatched. Germline V gene sequence: CDR1 LNHNV, CDR2 YYDKDF (reference sequence). DNA of the CDR3: TGTGCCACCAGCAGAGGCGAGACAGGGGGCCACGAGCAGTACGTC. Amino acid sequence: CATSRGETGGHEQYV.

This clone was counted once. V and J are TRBV6-1 and TRBJ2-7, with a weak D call TRBD1 (6 bases). CDR3 length: 15 amino acids. CDR1 is MNHNS and CDR2 is SASEGT in the germline V gene. V was clipped by 1 base and J by 2 bases, with 12 bases between them. The chain's CDR3 is CASSEVAGVPYEQYV. DNA of the CDR3: TGTGCCAGCAGTGAAGTGGCAGGGGTCCCCTACGAGCAGTACGTC.

The chain uses TRBV5-6 and TRBJ1-5, with D possibly being TRBD1 (5 bases). V was clipped by 1 base and J by 6 bases, with 11 bases between them. The CDR3 loop spans 14 amino acids. In germline, CDR1 is SGHDT, CDR2 YYEEEE. DNA of the CDR3: TGTGCCAGCAGCTTGAGGGGTCAGCGTCAGCCCCAGCATTTT. This encodes CASSLRGQRQPQHF.

The rearrangement joins TRBV2 to TRBJ1-5; maybe TRBD1 (5 bases). Germline loops: CDR1 SNHLY, CDR2 FYNNEI. This CDR3 has 14 amino acids. Trimming removed 5 bases at V and 0 bases at J, with 8 bases between. The CDR3 spells CASSQTVSNQPQHF. Here the CDR3 DNA reads TGTGCCAGCAGTCAGACAGTTAGCAATCAGCCCCAGCATTTT.

The chain recombines TRBV11-3 with TRBJ2-3; a possible D gene is TRBD2 (6 bases). Trimming cost V 3 bases and J 3 bases, with 13 bases left between them. Germline CDR1 SGHNT, CDR2 YENEEA. CDR3 length: 15 residues. The CDR3 DNA follows: TGTGCCAGCAGCTTGGCAGTGGGGGGAACAGATACGCAGTATTTT. This gives the protein CASSLAVGGTDTQYF.

The chain couples TRBV2 to TRBJ1-2, with TRBD1 matching over 7 bases. Germline V gene data show CDR1 as SNHLY and CDR2 as FYNNEI. The CDR3 is made up of 15 amino acids. V lost 7 bases and J lost 7; bases outside the gene matches: 15. The CDR3 DNA is TGTGCCAGCAAGGGGACAGCTACCCTATGGCTTGGCTACACCTTC. This gives the protein CASKGTATLWLGYTF.

The CDR3 bases are TGTGCCAGTAGTATCTCCTCCTACAATGAGCAGTTCTTC. It translates to CASSISSYNEQFF. This sequence joins TRBV19 and TRBJ2-1, with D hard to call. The CDR3 extends over 13 amino acids. Between the trimmed V and J ends, which lost 3 bases and 0 bases, there was a span of 3 bases. CDR1 and CDR2 from the germline V gene are LNHDA and SQIVND (reference sequence).

The J gene is TRBJ1-2, the V gene TRBV7-9; 9 positions agree with TRBD1. The V segment lost 5 bases and the J segment 8 bases; nucleotides outside the gene matches: 6. This CDR3 comprises 13 residues. Germline assignment: CDR1 SEHNR and CDR2 FQNEAQ (reference sequence). The CDR3 here is CASSLGTGRGYTF. The CDR3 DNA reads as TGTGCCAGCAGCCTAGGGACAGGGCGCGGCTACACCTTC.

The V and J genes are TRBV6-2 or TRBV6-3 and TRBJ1-6; D may be TRBD1 (6 bases). The V and J ends lost 4 bases and 7 bases respectively, with 14 bases between them. The CDR3 runs to 15 residues. The germline V gene encodes CDR1 MNHEY and CDR2 SVGEGT. The CDR3: CASSSNRERNSPLHF. The DNA for the CDR3 is TGTGCCAGCAGTTCGAACAGGGAAAGAAATTCACCCCTCCACTTT.

The J gene is TRBJ2-1, the V gene TRBV5-4, with 16 bases fitting TRBD2. V lost 4 bases and J lost 0; bases outside the gene matches: 7. This CDR3 is 19 amino acids long. Germline V CDR1 and CDR2: SGHNT, YYREEE (reference sequence). CDR3 bases: TGTGCCAGCAGCCAACCGGGACTAGCGGGGGGGCACTCCTACAATGAGCAGTTCTTC. Its translation is CASSQPGLAGGHSYNEQFF.

This rearrangement joins TRBV6-5 to TRBJ1-2; a weak D match, TRBD1 (6 bases). V was trimmed by 4 bases and J by 7 bases, leaving 22 bases between them. The CDR3 loop spans 16 amino acids. Per germline, CDR1 MNHEY and CDR2 SVGAGI. DNA for the CDR3: TGTGCCAGCAGTTTCGGGGACACTCTTGTCCTCTTTGGCTACACCTTC. Residues: CASSFGDTLVLFGYTF.

This chain joins TRBV28 and TRBJ2-1, with D possibly matching TRBD2 (6 bases). V lost 5 bases and J lost 4, with 12 bases in between. Germline V lookup: CDR1 MDHEN, CDR2 SYDVKM. The CDR3 totals 14 residues. This CDR3 is CASSRRVLYNEQFF. CDR3 sequence (DNA): TGTGCCAGCAGTCGGAGGGTCCTTTACAATGAGCAGTTCTTC.